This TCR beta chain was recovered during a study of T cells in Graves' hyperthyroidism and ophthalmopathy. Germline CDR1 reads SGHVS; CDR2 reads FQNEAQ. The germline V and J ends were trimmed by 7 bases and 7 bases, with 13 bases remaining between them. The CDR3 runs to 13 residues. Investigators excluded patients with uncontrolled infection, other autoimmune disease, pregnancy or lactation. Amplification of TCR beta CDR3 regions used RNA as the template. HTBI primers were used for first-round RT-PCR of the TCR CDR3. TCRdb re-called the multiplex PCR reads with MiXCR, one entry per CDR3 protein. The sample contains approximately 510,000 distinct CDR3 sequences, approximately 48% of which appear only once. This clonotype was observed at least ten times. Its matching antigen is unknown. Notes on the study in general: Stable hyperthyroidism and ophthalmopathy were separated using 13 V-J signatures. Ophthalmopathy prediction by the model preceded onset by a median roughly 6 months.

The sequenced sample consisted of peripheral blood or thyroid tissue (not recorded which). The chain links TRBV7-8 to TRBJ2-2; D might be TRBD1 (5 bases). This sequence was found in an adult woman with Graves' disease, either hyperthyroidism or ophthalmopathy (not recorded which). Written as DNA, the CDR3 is TGTGCCAGCACCAGGGTACTTCGCGGGGAGCTGTTTTTT. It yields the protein CASTRVLRGELFF.